Given below is one T cell receptor beta chain in context. This sample is drawn from a study of shared clonotypes between healthy human individuals. At the deep level, the assay was run. TCRdb keeps only in-frame clones here, not all; method: immunoSEQ multiplex PCR. The repertoire holds millions of clones, with 85% to 95% as singletons. Sequenced material: naive CD4+ T cells sorted from blood. Indicated subset: CD45RA+ positively selected. The origin of this receptor is a man between 18 and 29 years old in good health.

In nucleotides, the CDR3 is TGTGCCAGCAGGGCCGGGACAGGGGATGGCTACACCTTC. Its protein is CASRAGTGDGYTF. V is TRBV6-4 and J is TRBJ1-2; 10 nucleotides match TRBD1. Trimming at V came to 6 bases and at J to 6 bases, leaving 4 bases not matched to a gene. The germline gives CDR1 MRHNA, CDR2 SNTAGT. The CDR3 loop spans 13 amino acids.